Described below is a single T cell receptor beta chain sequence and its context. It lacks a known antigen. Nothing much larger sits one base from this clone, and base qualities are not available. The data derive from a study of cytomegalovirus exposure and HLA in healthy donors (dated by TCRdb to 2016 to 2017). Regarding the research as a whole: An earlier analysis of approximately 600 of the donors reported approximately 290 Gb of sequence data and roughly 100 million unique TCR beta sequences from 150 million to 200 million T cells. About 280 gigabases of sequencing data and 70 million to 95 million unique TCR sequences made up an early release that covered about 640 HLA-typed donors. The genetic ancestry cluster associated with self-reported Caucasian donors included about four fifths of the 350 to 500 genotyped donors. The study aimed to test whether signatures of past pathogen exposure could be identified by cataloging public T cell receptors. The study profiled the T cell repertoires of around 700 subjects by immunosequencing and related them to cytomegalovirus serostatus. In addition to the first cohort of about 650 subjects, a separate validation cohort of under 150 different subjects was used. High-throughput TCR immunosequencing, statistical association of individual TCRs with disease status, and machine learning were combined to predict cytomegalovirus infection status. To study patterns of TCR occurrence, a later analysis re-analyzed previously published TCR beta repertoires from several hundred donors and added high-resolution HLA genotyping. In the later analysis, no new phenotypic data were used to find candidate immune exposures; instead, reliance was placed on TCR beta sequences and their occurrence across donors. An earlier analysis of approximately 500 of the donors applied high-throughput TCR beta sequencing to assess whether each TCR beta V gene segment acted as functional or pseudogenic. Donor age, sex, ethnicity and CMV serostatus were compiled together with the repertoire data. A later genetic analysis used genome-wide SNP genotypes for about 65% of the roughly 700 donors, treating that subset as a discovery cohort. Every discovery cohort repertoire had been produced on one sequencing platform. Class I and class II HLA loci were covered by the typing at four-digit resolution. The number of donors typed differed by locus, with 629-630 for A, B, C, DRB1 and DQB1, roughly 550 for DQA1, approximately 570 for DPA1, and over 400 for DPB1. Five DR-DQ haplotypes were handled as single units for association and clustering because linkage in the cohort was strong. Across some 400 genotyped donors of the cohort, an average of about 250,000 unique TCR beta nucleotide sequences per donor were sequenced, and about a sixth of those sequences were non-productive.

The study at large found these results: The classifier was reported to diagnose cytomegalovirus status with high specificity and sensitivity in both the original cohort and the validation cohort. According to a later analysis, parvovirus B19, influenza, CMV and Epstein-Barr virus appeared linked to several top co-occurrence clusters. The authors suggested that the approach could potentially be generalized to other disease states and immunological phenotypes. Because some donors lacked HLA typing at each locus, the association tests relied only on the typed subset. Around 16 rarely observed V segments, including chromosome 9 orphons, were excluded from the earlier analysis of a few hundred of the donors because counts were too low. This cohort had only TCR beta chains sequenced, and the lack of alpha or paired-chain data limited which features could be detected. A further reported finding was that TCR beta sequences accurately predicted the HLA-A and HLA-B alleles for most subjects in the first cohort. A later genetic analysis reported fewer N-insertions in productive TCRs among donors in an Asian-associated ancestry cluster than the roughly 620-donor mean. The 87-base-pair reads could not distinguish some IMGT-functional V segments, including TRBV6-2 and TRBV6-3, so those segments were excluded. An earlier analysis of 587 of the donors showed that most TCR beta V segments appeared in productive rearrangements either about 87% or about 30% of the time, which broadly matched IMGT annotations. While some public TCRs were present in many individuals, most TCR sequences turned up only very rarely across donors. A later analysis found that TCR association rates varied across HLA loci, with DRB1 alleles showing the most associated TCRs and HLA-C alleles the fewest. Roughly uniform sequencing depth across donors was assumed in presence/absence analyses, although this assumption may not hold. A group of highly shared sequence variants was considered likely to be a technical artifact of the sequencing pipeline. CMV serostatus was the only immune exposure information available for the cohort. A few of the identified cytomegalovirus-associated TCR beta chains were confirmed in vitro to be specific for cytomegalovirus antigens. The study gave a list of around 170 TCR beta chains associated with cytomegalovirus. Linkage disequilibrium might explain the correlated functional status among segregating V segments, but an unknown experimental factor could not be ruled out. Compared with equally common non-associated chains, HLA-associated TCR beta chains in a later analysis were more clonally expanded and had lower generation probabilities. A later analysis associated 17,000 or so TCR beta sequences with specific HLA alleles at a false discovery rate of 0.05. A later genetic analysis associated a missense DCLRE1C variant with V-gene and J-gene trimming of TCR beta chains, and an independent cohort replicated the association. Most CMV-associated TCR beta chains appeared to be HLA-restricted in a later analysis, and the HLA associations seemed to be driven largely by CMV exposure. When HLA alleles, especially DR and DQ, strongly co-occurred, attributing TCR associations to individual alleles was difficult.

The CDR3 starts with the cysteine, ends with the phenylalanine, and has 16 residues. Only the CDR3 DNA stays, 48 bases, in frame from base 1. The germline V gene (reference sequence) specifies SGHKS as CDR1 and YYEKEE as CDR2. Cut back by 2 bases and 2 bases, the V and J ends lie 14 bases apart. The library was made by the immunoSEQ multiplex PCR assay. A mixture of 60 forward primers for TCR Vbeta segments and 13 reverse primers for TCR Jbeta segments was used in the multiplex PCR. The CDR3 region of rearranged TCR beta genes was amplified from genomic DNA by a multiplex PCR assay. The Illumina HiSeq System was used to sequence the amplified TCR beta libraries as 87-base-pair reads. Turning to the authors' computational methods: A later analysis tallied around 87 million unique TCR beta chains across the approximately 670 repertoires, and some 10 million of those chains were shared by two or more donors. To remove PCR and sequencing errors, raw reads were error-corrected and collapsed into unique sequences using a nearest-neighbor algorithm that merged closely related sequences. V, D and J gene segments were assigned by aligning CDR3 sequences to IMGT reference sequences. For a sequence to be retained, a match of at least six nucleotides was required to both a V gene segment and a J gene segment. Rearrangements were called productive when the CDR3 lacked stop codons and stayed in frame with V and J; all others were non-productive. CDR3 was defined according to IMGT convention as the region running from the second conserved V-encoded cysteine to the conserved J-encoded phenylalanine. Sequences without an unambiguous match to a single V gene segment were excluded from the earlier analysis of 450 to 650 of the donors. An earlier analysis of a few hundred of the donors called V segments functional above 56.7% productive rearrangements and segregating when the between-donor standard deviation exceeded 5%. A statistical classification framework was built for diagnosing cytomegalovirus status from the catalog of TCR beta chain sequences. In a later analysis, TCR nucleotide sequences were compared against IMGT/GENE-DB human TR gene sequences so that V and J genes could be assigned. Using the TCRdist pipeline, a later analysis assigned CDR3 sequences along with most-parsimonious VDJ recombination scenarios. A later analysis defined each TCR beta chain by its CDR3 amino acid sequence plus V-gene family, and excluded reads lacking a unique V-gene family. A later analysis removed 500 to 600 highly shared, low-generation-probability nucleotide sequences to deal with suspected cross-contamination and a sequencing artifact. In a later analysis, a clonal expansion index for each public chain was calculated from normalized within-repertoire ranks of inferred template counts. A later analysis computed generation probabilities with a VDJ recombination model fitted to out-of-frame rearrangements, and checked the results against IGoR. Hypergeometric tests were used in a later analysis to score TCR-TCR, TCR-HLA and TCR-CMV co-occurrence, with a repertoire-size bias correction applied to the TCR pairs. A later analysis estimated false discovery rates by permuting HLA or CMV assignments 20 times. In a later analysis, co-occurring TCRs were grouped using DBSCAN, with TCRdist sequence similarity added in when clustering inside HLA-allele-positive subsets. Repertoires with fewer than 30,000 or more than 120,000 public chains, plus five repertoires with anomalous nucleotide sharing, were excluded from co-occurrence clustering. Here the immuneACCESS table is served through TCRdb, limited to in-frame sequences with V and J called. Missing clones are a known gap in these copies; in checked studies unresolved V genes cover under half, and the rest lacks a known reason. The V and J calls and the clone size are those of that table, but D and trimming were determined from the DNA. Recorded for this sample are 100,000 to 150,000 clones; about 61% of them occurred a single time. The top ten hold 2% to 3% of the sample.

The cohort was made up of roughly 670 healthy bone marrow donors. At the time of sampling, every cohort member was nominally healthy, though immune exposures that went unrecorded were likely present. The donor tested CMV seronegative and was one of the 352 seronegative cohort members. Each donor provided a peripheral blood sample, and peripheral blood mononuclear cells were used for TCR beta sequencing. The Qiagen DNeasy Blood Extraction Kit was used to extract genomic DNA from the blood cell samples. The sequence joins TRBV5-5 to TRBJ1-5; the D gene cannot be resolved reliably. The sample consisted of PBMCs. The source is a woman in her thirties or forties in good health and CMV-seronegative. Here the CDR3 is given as CASSLRIGSGNQPQHF. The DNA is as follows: TGTGCCAGCAGCTTACGGATTGGGAGCGGCAATCAGCCCCAGCATTTT.